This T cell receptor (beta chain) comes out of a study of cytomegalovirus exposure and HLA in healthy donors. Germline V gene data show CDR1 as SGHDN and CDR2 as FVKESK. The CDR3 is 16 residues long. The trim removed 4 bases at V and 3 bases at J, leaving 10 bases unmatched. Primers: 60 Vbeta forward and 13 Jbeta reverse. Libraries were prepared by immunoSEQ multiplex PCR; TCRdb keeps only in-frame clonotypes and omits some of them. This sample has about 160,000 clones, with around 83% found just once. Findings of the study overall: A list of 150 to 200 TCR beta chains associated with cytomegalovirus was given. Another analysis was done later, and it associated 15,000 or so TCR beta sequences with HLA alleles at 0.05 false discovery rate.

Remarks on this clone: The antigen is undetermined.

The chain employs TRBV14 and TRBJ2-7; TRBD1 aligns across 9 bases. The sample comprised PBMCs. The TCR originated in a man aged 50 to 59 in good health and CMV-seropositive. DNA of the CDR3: TGTGCCAGCAGCCTACGACAGGGGGTAAAGATCTACGAGCAGTACTTC. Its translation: CASSLRQGVKIYEQYF.